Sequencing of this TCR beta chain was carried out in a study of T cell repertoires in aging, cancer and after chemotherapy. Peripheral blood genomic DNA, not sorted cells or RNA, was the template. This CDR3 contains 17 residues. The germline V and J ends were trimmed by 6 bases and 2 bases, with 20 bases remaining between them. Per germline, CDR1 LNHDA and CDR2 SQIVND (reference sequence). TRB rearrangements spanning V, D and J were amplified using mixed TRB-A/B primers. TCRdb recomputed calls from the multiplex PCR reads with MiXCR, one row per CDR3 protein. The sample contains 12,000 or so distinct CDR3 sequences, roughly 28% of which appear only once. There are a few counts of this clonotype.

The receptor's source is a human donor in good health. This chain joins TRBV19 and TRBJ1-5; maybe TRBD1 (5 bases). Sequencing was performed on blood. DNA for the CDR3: TGTGCCAGTAGGGGGCTTGGCGGGGTTGTAGGCAATCAGCCCCAGCATTTT. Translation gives CASRGLGGVVGNQPQHF.